Below are 2 T cell receptor beta chains sequenced from a single sample in a study of T cell responses to AZD1222 COVID-19 vaccine. The repertoire was sequenced with immunoSEQ multiplex PCR; TCRdb's copy has only in-frame clones and lacks some. The table includes some 63,000 clones, around 83% detected once. This specimen was peripheral blood, taken on day 0 of AZD1222 vaccination. All receptors come from an adult in good health.

The J gene is TRBJ2-3, the V gene TRBV27, with D hard to call. There are 15 residues in the CDR3. Germline V lookup: CDR1 MNHEY, CDR2 SMNVEV (reference sequence). The V gene lost 6 bases and the J gene lost 0 bases, with 13 bases spanning the gap. In DNA, the CDR3 is TGTGCCAGCAGCTCCGTTACCCTTAGCACAGATACGCAGTATTTT. Translating it yields CASSSVTLSTDTQYF.

The chain is built from TRBV6-1 and TRBJ2-1, with a tentative D call TRBD2 (7 bases). This CDR3 comprises 15 residues. Trimming cost V 1 base and J 3 bases, with 10 bases left between them. Germline V gives CDR1 MNHNS, CDR2 SASEGT. The CDR3 DNA reads TGTGCCAGCAGTGAAGGCGGGGGCAACTACAATGAGCAGTTCTTC. Protein: CASSEGGGNYNEQFF.